This entry is about one TCR beta chain. Repertoires were generated with immunoSEQ multiplex PCR, while TCRdb's copy carries only in-frame clones and drops some. The sample lists just over 300,000 clones; under 90% were seen once. This record belongs to a study of blood T cell repertoires in COVID-19. Background on the study: Sample material is recorded as cDNA or gDNA derived from T cells, B-cell-depleted T cells, or PBMCs.

Germline V lookup: CDR1 SGHRS, CDR2 YFSETQ. The CDR3 is 16 residues long. Trimming removed 0 bases at V and 1 base at J, with 13 bases between. The sequence was collected from a woman aged 25-40 years with COVID-19, enrolled during active disease. The sequenced sample was peripheral blood. The chain has TRBV5-1 and TRBJ1-1; maybe TRBD1 (5 bases). The CDR3, as DNA: TGCGCCAGCAGCTTGGCGGGAGGCCAGGGGAACACTGAAGCTTTCTTT. Translated: CASSLAGGQGNTEAFF.